This record looks at one T cell receptor beta chain sequence and its context. 13 Jbeta primers and 60 Vbeta primers were used for the PCR. TCRdb's copy holds only in-frame clones and misses some; the assay was immunoSEQ multiplex PCR. The sample contains 210,000 or so clones, approximately 80% of which appear only once. This CDR3 comprises 14 residues. Germline V gene data show CDR1 as MDHEN and CDR2 as SYDVKM. J lost 10 bases, V lost 4 bases, and 9 bases had no gene match. These data originate in a study of cytomegalovirus exposure and HLA in healthy donors. The specimen sequenced was PBMCs. This TCR derives from a woman aged 45-65 years in good health and CMV-seropositive. V and J are TRBV28 and TRBJ2-1; 8 bases are a match to TRBD1. Here the CDR3 reads CASSYRQGLEEQFF. The CDR3 DNA reads as TGTGCCAGCAGTTACCGACAGGGGTTAGAGGAGCAGTTCTTC.